Included here is one T cell receptor (beta chain) sequence, with context. These data originate in a study of blood T cell repertoires in COVID-19. Background on the study: The study drew acute and convalescent COVID-19 samples from the United States, Italy and Spain. PBMCs, B-cell-depleted T cells, or T cells provided the cDNA or gDNA that made up the material.

CDR3 size: 14 residues. V gave up 6 bases and J gave up 4 bases, with 13 bases separating them. CDR1 is LNHDA and CDR2 is SQIVND in the germline V gene (reference sequence). In the original workflow: Amplification of reference gene primers was used by the study to estimate nucleated cell counts. The protocol was immunoSEQ multiplex PCR, while the TCRdb copy is restricted to in-frame clones and leaves out a portion. V and J calls plus clone size are reproduced from that table; the DNA served to infer D and trimming. This sample has hundreds of thousands of clones; about nine tenths occur once, and the top ten carry more than 1.4%.

The clonotype was recovered from a woman aged 25 to 39 with active or convalescent COVID-19. The rearrangement links TRBV19 to TRBJ2-1; D ambiguous. The source material was peripheral blood. The CDR3 protein is CASRAETLYNEQFF. CDR3 nucleotides: TGTGCCAGTAGGGCGGAAACTTTATACAATGAGCAGTTCTTC.